The 14 T cell receptor beta chains reported below all come from one sample, sequenced in a study of technical replicates of blood from a few donors. Sequencing used immunoSEQ multiplex PCR; TCRdb keeps in-frame clones, though not all of them. The repertoire holds around 97,000 clones, with about 95% as singletons. Material: T cells isolated from PBMCs. Source of these receptors: a human donor in good health.

The rearrangement uses TRBV5-4 and TRBJ2-4, with 10 nucleotides matching TRBD2. The germline V gene encodes CDR1 SGHNT and CDR2 YYREEE (reference sequence). This CDR3 has 12 residues. With 3 bases clipped from V and 13 bases from J, the junction kept 4 bases outside the gene matches. The CDR3 region is CASSYGTSVQYF. The CDR3 region has the DNA TGTGCCAGCAGCTACGGGACTAGCGTGCAGTACTTC.

The chain joins TRBV11-2 to TRBJ2-2; tentatively, D is TRBD1 (5 bases). V was clipped by 7 bases and J by 4 bases, with 10 bases between them. CDR3 length: 13 residues. Germline CDR1 SGHAT, CDR2 FQNNGV. The CDR3 nucleotides are TGTGCCAGCAAGACAGTACCCACCGGGGAGCTGTTTTTT. Its translation is CASKTVPTGELFF. The entire variable domain, with the rest obtained from reference TRBV11-2 and TRBJ2-2, is as follows: EAGVAQSPRYKIIEKRQSVAFWCNPISGHATLYWYQQILGQGPKLLIQFQNNGVVDDSQLPKDRFSAERLKGVDSTLKIQPAKLEDSAVYLCASKTVPTGELFFGEGSRLTVL.

The chain uses TRBV6-5 and TRBJ1-1; no definite D call. This CDR3 is 12 amino acids long. V lost 2 bases to trimming and J lost 5 bases, with 6 bases between them. The germline V gene has CDR1 MNHEY and CDR2 SVGAGI. The CDR3 sequence: CASSYGSTEAFF. The CDR3 DNA follows: TGTGCCAGCAGTTACGGCAGTACTGAAGCTTTCTTT.

The chain carries TRBV7-2 and TRBJ2-1; D possibly corresponds to TRBD2 (6 bases). Trimming removed 3 bases from V and 5 bases from J, with 8 bases in between. Germline V lookup: CDR1 SGHTA, CDR2 FQGNSA. This CDR3 region has 13 residues. In DNA form, the CDR3 reads TGTGCCAGCAGCTTTGGGGGGAACAATGAGCAGTTCTTC. This encodes CASSFGGNNEQFF.

The chain uses TRBV6-5 and TRBJ1-1; the D gene is possibly TRBD1 (6 bases). The ends were cut back, 2 bases at V and 3 bases at J, with 7 bases in the middle. Per germline, CDR1 MNHEY and CDR2 SVGAGI. This CDR3 region has 13 residues. CDR3 DNA sequence: TGTGCCAGCAGTTACGGGGGCGACACTGAAGCTTTCTTT. It translates to CASSYGGDTEAFF.

The chain has TRBV5-5 and TRBJ1-1, with unresolved D. The length of the CDR3 is 14 residues. Germline V gives CDR1 SGHKS, CDR2 YYEKEE (reference sequence). The germline V and J ends were trimmed by 1 base and 1 base, with 8 bases remaining between them. DNA for the CDR3: TGTGCCAGCAGCTTGTACAGACAGAACACTGAAGCTTTCTTT. Its translation: CASSLYRQNTEAFF.

Concerning this clone itself: This specimen includes other DNA sequences encoding the same CDR3. The chain is built from TRBV27 and TRBJ2-7; 8 bases line up with TRBD2. Germline V gene lookup returns CDR1 MNHEY and CDR2 SMNVEV (reference sequence). CDR3 size: 15 residues. V trimming: 5 bases; J trimming: 1 base; junction bases outside the gene matches: 7. The CDR3 nucleotides read TGTGCCAGCAGTCCTAAGCGGGAGTGGTCCTACGAGCAGTACTTC. This codes for CASSPKREWSYEQYF.

This rearrangement joins TRBV27 to TRBJ1-1; maybe TRBD1 (5 bases). V lost 9 bases and J lost 0, with 14 bases in between. CDR1 is MNHEY, CDR2 SMNVEV, per germline (reference sequence). There are 14 residues in the CDR3. The CDR3 coding sequence is TGTGCCAGTAGGATGACAGCTATGAACACTGAAGCTTTCTTT. It yields the protein CASRMTAMNTEAFF.

The rearrangement links TRBV9 to TRBJ2-7; 7 nucleotides align to TRBD2. The CDR3 sequence is 15 residues long. The germline gives CDR1 SGDLS, CDR2 YYNGEE. With V trimmed by 0 bases and J by 2 bases, 5 bases remained unmatched. CDR3 in amino acids: CASSVEVGGPYEQYF. The DNA for the CDR3 is TGTGCCAGCAGCGTAGAGGTGGGAGGGCCCTACGAGCAGTACTTC.

The chain couples TRBV21-1 to TRBJ2-7; TRBD2, the D gene given by the table, was not confirmed from the DNA. TRBV21-1 is a pseudogene segment. This CDR3 spans 14 amino acids. The CDR3 sequence: CASSPGRPFYEQYF. Written as DNA, the CDR3 is TGTGCCAGCAGCCCGGGAAGGCCTTTCTACGAGCAGTACTTC.

The CDR3 is CASRALGAGVTDTQYF. The CDR3 bases are TGTGCCAGCAGGGCCCTGGGAGCGGGAGTTACAGATACGCAGTATTTT. This chain uses TRBV5-8 with TRBJ2-3; 8 bases agree with TRBD2. Germline loops: CDR1 SGHTS, CDR2 YDEGEE. V lost 5 bases to trimming and J lost 3 bases; unmatched junction nucleotides: 11. The CDR3 has 16 amino acids.

The chain links TRBV7-3 to TRBJ2-1; perhaps TRBD2 as D (6 bases). V was clipped by 4 bases and J by 4 bases, with 14 bases between them. Per the germline V gene, CDR1 is SGHTA and CDR2 is FQGTGA. The CDR3 contains 15 residues. The CDR3 region is CASSSYGTDYNEQFF. CDR3 bases: TGTGCCAGCAGCTCCTATGGGACTGATTACAATGAGCAGTTCTTC.

This chain connects TRBV14 to TRBJ2-6; D is uncertain. Looked up from germline, CDR1 is SGHDN and CDR2 is FVKESK. Trimming stripped 1 base from V and 3 bases from J, with 7 bases between. CDR3 size: 15 residues. CDR3 DNA: TGTGCCAGCAGCCAAGGAGTTGGTGGGGCCAACGTCCTGACTTTC. Encoded protein: CASSQGVGGANVLTF.

This chain uses TRBV5-1 with TRBJ1-5; 11 nucleotides agree with TRBD1. Germline V gene data show CDR1 as SGHRS and CDR2 as YFSETQ. The CDR3 spans 17 residues. With 0 bases clipped from V and 8 bases from J, the junction kept 10 bases outside the gene matches. Written as DNA, the CDR3 is TGCGCCAGCAGCTTGGGGCCGGGACAGGGGGTAGGGGAGCCCCAGCATTTT. Encoded protein: CASSLGPGQGVGEPQHF.